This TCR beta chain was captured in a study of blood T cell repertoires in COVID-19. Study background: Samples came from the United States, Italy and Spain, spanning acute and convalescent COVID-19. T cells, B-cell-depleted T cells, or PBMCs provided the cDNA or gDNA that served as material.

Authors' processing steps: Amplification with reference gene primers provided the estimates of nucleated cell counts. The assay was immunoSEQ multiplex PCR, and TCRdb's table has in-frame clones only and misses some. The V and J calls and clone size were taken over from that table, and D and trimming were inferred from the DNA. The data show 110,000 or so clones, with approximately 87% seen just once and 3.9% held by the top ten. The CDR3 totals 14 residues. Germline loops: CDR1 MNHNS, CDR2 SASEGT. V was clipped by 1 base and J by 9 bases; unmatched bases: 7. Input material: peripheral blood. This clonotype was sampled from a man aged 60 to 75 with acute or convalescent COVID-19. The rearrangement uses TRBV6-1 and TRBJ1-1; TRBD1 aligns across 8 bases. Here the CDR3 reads CASSEVGQGSQAFF. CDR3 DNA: TGTGCCAGCAGTGAAGTAGGACAGGGCTCGCAAGCTTTCTTT.